Presented here are 5 T cell receptor beta chains from one specimen sequenced in a study of human T cells and chemical hapten exposure. Each CDR3 protein gets one entry after TCRdb re-called the RACE reads with MiXCR. The data hold tens of thousands of distinct CDR3 sequences, with roughly a tenth observed a single time. Time point noted: patch test 2, 6 weeks after DPC sensitization. Specified treatment: therapeutic diphenylcyclopropenone sensitization with weekly scalp DPC. The starting material was whole blood, obtained in connection with sensitization to the hapten diphenylcyclopropenone (DPC). The receptor set was obtained from a woman aged 25 to 39 with alopecia areata. Some clones in this sample may be carry-over from other donors' samples.

There are a few counts of this clonotype. The chain combines TRBV24-1 with TRBJ1-1; D perhaps matches TRBD1 (6 bases). With 3 bases removed from V and 1 base from J, the gap between germline ends came to 8 bases. The CDR3 has 14 amino acids. The germline CDR1 and CDR2 sequences are KGHDR and SFDVKD. CDR3 in amino acids: CATSDGQSNTEAFF. The CDR3 coding sequence is TGTGCCACCAGTGATGGACAGTCGAACACTGAAGCTTTCTTT.

This clonotype was seen a few times. This chain connects TRBV21-1 to TRBJ2-7; the table's D call TRBD1 went unverified against the DNA. TRBV21-1 is a pseudogene segment. The CDR3 sequence is 15 residues long. The CDR3 loop reads CASTEGQGMEREQYF. The CDR3, as DNA: TGTGCCAGCACTGAAGGACAGGGCATGGAGCGCGAGCAGTACTTC.

The chain is built from TRBV2 and TRBJ2-1; perhaps TRBD2 as D (6 bases). The V end was cut by 6 bases, the J end by 10 bases, with 10 bases between. The CDR3 runs to 11 residues. Germline values: CDR1 SNHLY, CDR2 FYNNEI. The CDR3 is CASSVLAEQFF. As DNA, the CDR3 is TGTGCCAGCAGCGTCCTAGCGGAGCAGTTCTTC.

This clonotype has ten or more counts. The chain couples TRBV30 to TRBJ1-5; possibly TRBD1 for D (5 bases). The CDR3 contains 15 residues. Germline-derived CDR1 and CDR2 are GTSNPN and SVGIG (reference sequence). Trimming took off 0 bases at V and 4 bases at J, with 13 bases between the two ends. This CDR3 is CAWSVTGKGNQPQHF. In DNA, the CDR3 is TGTGCCTGGAGTGTCACAGGAAAGGGTAATCAGCCCCAGCATTTT. The complete variable domain, with remaining parts taken from reference TRBV30 and TRBJ1-5, reads SQTIHQWPATLVQPVGSPLSLECTVEGTSNPNLYWYRQAAGRGLQLLFYSVGIGQISSEVPQNLSASRPQDRQFILSSKKLLLSDSGFYLCAWSVTGKGNQPQHFGDGTRLSIL.

This clonotype has ten or more counts. This chain connects TRBV11-2 to TRBJ2-7; 10 positions match TRBD2. Trimming at V came to 5 bases and at J to 3 bases, leaving 4 bases not matched to a gene. CDR1 and CDR2 from the germline V gene are SGHAT and FQNNGV. The CDR3 sequence is 14 residues long. The CDR3 region has the DNA TGTGCCAGCAGCGGGATAGCGGGGGGCTACGAGCAGTACTTC. Translation gives CASSGIAGGYEQYF.